This T cell receptor beta chain was captured by sequencing in a study of graft-versus-host responses after intestinal transplantation (TCRdb year 2021). Regarding the study in general: Recipients received multivisceral, liver-intestinal, or isolated intestinal transplants. Every recipient was given anti-thymocyte globulin induction, followed by roughly 3 years of maintenance tacrolimus and steroids. Rather than being sequenced by the commercial service, samples from a few later patients were sequenced in-house on an Illumina MiSeq and processed with MiXCR. Alloreactive clones were identified by sequencing pre-transplant mixed lymphocyte reaction products and comparing them with unstimulated pre-transplant donor and recipient T cells. Donor T cell macrochimerism was defined as a peak of at least 4% donor T cells among recipient peripheral blood mononuclear cells. A cohort of around 25 intestinal transplant recipients, including one retransplant, was enrolled, and a few patients lacking pretransplant specimens were excluded. After intestinal transplantation, graft-versus-host and host-versus-graft alloreactive T cell clones were followed in the graft, circulation and bone marrow using bulk TCR-beta CDR3 sequencing.

As regards this clone: Its antigen is currently not known. Per-base qualities were not stored, and no clone one base away is much larger.

This sample's time point label indicates: cells obtained before transplantation from donor or recipient. CD3+CD4+ and CD3+CD8+ populations were FACS-sorted from unstimulated pre-transplant donor and recipient cells taken from spleen or lymph nodes. Library preparation used the immunoSEQ multiplex PCR assay. In most patients, genomic DNA was isolated using the Qiagen DNeasy Blood and Tissue Kit and sent frozen to Adaptive Biotechnologies for TCR sequencing. For most patients, genomic DNA was subjected to high-throughput TCR-beta CDR3 sequencing by Adaptive Biotechnologies. As for the authors' bioinformatics: TCR sequencing data were retrieved from Adaptive's ImmunoSEQ software for around 20 patients, whereas a few other patients were processed with MiXCR and VDJtools. To correct CD4 versus CD8 sorting errors, any sequence found in both subsets at a frequency ratio below 5:1 was removed. CDR3 nucleotide sequences shared between donor and recipient were removed because their origin could not be assigned. To be classed as alloreactive, a clone needed at least 2-fold expansion over unstimulated cells and a minimum CFSE-low frequency of 0.002% (template counts) or 0.001% (read counts). Clones detected in sequenced pre-transplant spleen, lymph node, or MLR CFSE-low populations of the donor or recipient were defined as mappable. Cumulative frequency of alloreactive clones was calculated as a percentage of all sequences weighted by copy number. As stored in TCRdb, this immuneACCESS dataset retains in-frame rearrangements with V and J assigned. A fraction of the clones does not appear; measured against another copy, unresolved V genes explain less than half of the discrepancy, and the remainder lacks a known reason. The DNA was the basis for D and trimming; V, J and clone size are from that table. Counted in this sample were 90,000 to 150,000 clones; roughly 95% of them appeared once. Jointly, the top ten make up 3.3% of the sample.

CDR1 SGDLS and CDR2 YYNGEE were looked up in the germline V gene. There are 17 amino acids in the CDR3, from cysteine to phenylalanine inclusive. The entry retains the CDR3 DNA only, 51 bases that are in frame from base 1. Germline trimming: 1 base from V, 1 base from J; junction bases outside gene matches: 9. What the work shows at the level of the full study, not this receptor alone: GvH clones were detected in recipient bone marrow, and some of these GvH clones were observed earlier in ileal mucosa or blood, consistent with an intestinal mucosal origin. Early after transplant, declines in HvG clones were associated with peak levels of circulating GvH clones. In patients with donor T cell macrochimerism, the allografts had high GvH to HvG T cell clonal ratios. The relatively low number and heterogeneity of intestinal transplant patients limited the conclusions.

This clonotype was sampled from a human donor who received an intestinal transplant. In this chain, TRBV9 is recombined with TRBJ1-2; 8 of the junction bases match TRBD1. Material: unstimulated CD8+ T cells sorted from spleen or lymph node cells, obtained before intestinal transplant. CDR3 protein: CASSVNAVTGDNYGYTF. The nucleotides are TGTGCCAGCAGCGTAAACGCGGTGACAGGGGATAACTATGGCTACACCTTC.